This is a list of T cell receptor beta chains from one sample in a study of T cells in Graves' hyperthyroidism and ophthalmopathy. TCRdb reprocessed the multiplex PCR reads with MiXCR, giving one entry per CDR3 protein. The sample gives 350,000 or so distinct CDR3 sequences, 15% to 20% of which show up once; about 16% is in the top ten. Sequencing input: blood. The receptors come from a woman aged 40 to 49 with Graves' ophthalmopathy. The CDR3 runs from the conserved cysteine through the conserved F or W. D genes are given only for firm matches. The size of a clone is reported for some rows only, either as once, few or many, or as a class for expanded clones.

TRBJ2-4,few,TRBV6-5,TRBD1,TGTGCCAGCAGTTACCAGGGGGCCTCGTACATTCAGTACTTC,CASSYQGASYIQYF
TRBJ2-2,many,TRBV6-2/TRBV6-3,TRBD2,TGTGCCAGCAGGCCGGGACTAGCGGCCGGGGAGCTGTTTTTT,CASRPGLAAGELFF
TRBJ2-5,many,TRBV10-2,TRBD2,TGCGCCAGCAGACTAGCGGGAGCCGGGCGGGAGACCCAGTACTTC,CASRLAGAGRETQYF
TRBJ1-1,-,TRBV6-1,-,TGTGCCAGCAGGCAACCAGGAGGCTACACTGAAGCTTTCTTT,CASRQPGGYTEAFF
TRBJ2-4,many,TRBV4-2,-,TGTGCCAGCAGCCCACAAGGGGGCATAGGGAGGAACATTCAGTACTTC,CASSPQGGIGRNIQYF
TRBJ1-1,few,TRBV6-1,-,TGTGCCAGCAGTCTGACCCGGGGGCCAAGCGAAGCTTTCTTT,CASSLTRGPSEAFF
TRBJ2-7,many,TRBV12-3/TRBV12-4,-,TGTGCCAGCAGTTTAGATGGCGACGAGCAGTACTTC,CASSLDGDEQYF
TRBJ1-5,-,TRBV6-1,-,TGTGCCAGCACCGACTGGGGCCTAATCTATCAGCCCCAGCATTTT,CASTDWGLIYQPQHF
TRBJ1-5,many,TRBV27,-,TGTGCCAGCAGTTCGGATGGAGACCGGGACTGCCATGGGGAGCCCCAGCATTTT,CASSSDGDRDCHGEPQHF
TRBJ2-5,many,TRBV30,TRBD1,TGTGCCTGGAGTGTGGCAGGGGGCGAGACCCAGTACTTC,CAWSVAGGETQYF
TRBJ2-7,-,TRBV12-3/TRBV12-4,-,TGTGCCAGCAGTTTAACGATCCTTGGTGAGCAGTACTTC,CASSLTILGEQYF
TRBJ1-2,many,TRBV28,-,TGTGCCAGCAGTTTTAGTATCCCCAAGGGCTATGGCTACACCTTC,CASSFSIPKGYGYTF
TRBJ2-6,many,TRBV28,TRBD2,TGTGCCAGCAGTCAACGGGTCGGGGGGGCCGGGGCCAACGTCCTGACTTTC,CASSQRVGGAGANVLTF
TRBJ2-7,many,TRBV4-1,-,TGCGCCAGCAGCCTAACCACCCGGGACACTACCTACGAGCAGTACTTC,CASSLTTRDTTYEQYF
TRBJ2-7,-,TRBV6-1,TRBD2,TGTGCCAGCAGCCAAGATAAGAGGACTAGCGGCTCCTACGAGCAGTACTTC,CASSQDKRTSGSYEQYF
TRBJ1-3,many,TRBV12-3/TRBV12-4,-,TGTGCCAGCAGTTTACAAGGGTGGGGAAACACCATATATTTT,CASSLQGWGNTIYF
TRBJ2-2,many,TRBV2,-,TGTGCCAGCACATTTGGAGGGGGCACGAACACCGGGGAGCTGTTTTTT,CASTFGGGTNTGELFF
TRBJ2-5,many,TRBV5-1,-,TGCGCCAGCAGCTCCCAGGGGTATGGGAGTGGAGATGAGACCCAGTACTTC,CASSSQGYGSGDETQYF
TRBJ1-5,many,TRBV28,-,TGTGCCAGCAGTTTCCCGGGACTCCCTCAGCCCCAGCATTTT,CASSFPGLPQPQHF
TRBJ1-6,many,TRBV27,TRBD1,TGTGCCAGCAGTTTTGGGACAGGGATTTCACCCCTCCACTTT,CASSFGTGISPLHF
TRBJ2-5,once,TRBV20-1,TRBD2,TGCAGTGCTACGGTGGTAGCGGGAGAAGAGACCCAGTACTTC,CSATVVAGEETQYF
TRBJ2-7,many,TRBV7-2,-,TGTGCCAGCAGCTTAACATTAGCGGTTCGGGACGAGCAGTACTTC,CASSLTLAVRDEQYF
TRBJ2-7,-,TRBV11-2,TRBD1,TGTGCCAGCAGCTTAGGGGGAAGGGGGCAGTTCGCGTGCGAGCAGTACTTC,CASSLGGRGQFACEQYF
TRBJ1-3,many,TRBV2,TRBD1,TGTGCCAGCACCGGGACAGCATCTGGAAACACCATATATTTT,CASTGTASGNTIYF
TRBJ2-7,-,TRBV6-2/TRBV6-3,TRBD2,TGTGCCAGCAGTTACTCGTCCATCGGGAGGGCCTACGAGCAGTCCTTC,CASSYSSIGRAYEQSF
TRBJ1-5,many,TRBV15,-,TGTGCCACCAGCAGATCCAATCTGGGCAGCTCGAATCAGCCCCAGCATTTT,CATSRSNLGSSNQPQHF
TRBJ2-6,-,TRBV5-1,TRBD1,TGCGCCAGCAGCCCAGGACAGGAGACGGGGGCCAACGTCCTGACTTTC,CASSPGQETGANVLTF
TRBJ2-7,many,TRBV7-6,-,TGTGCCAGCAGCTTAGCGGGAGCGGCTTTAGCGGAGCAGTACTTC,CASSLAGAALAEQYF
TRBJ1-5,-,TRBV7-6,-,TGTGCCAGCAGCCCCAGGGCCGGACTTAGCAATCAGCCCCAGCATTTT,CASSPRAGLSNQPQHF